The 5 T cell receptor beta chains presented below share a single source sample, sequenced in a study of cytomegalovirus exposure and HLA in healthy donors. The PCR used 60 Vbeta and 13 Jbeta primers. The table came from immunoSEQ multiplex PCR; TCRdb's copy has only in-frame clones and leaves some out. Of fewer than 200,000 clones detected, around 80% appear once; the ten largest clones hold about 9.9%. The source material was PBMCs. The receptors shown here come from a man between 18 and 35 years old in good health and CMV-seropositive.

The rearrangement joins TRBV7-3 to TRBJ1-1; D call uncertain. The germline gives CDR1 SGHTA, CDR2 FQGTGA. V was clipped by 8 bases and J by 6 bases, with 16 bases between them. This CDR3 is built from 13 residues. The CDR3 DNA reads TGTGCCAGCTCTTTTACCGGGAAGTCTGAAGCTTTCTTT. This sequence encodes CASSFTGKSEAFF.

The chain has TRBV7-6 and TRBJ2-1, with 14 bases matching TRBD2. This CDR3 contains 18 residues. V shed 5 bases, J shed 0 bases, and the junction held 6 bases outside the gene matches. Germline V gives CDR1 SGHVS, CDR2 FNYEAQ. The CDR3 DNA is TGTGCCAGCAGCCCGGGACTAGCGGGGGCCAGCTCCTACAATGAGCAGTTCTTC. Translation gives CASSPGLAGASSYNEQFF.

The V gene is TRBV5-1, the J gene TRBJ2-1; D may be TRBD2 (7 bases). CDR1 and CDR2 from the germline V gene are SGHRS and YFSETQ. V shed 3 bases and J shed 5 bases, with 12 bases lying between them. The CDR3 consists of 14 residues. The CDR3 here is CASSWGGNDNEQFF. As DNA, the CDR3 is TGCGCCAGCAGCTGGGGGGGCAACGACAATGAGCAGTTCTTC. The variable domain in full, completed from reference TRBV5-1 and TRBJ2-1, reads KAGVTQTPRYLIKTRGQQVTLSCSPISGHRSVSWYQQTPGQGLQFLFEYFSETQRNKGNFPGRFSGRQFSNSRSEMNVSTLELGDSALYLCASSWGGNDNEQFFGPGTRLTVL.

CDR3 sequence reads: CASSLVADEQYF. In DNA form, the CDR3 reads TGTGCCAGCAGCTTAGTAGCGGACGAGCAGTACTTC. This chain uses TRBV13 with TRBJ2-7; D might be TRBD2 (6 bases). The CDR3 consists of 12 residues. CDR1 and CDR2 from the germline V gene are PRHDT and FYEKMQ (reference sequence). V was trimmed by 1 base and J by 5 bases, leaving 6 bases between them.

In nucleotides, the CDR3 is TGTGCCAGCAGCTTGGCGGGAGGGCCCTACAATGAGCAGTTCTTC. Encoded protein: CASSLAGGPYNEQFF. J is TRBJ2-1 and V is TRBV7-7; the match to TRBD2 covers 9 bases. The V segment lost 3 bases and the J segment 2 bases; nucleotides outside the gene matches: 2. The V gene's germline CDR1 is SSHAT and CDR2 FNYEAQ (reference sequence). This CDR3 has 15 amino acids.